The 6 T cell receptor beta chains below come from one sample, sequenced in a study of regulatory T cells in long-lasting Graves disease. Arm-PCR of CDR3 regions and iRepertoire HTBI primers were the basis on which TCR beta libraries were built. MiXCR, applied by TCRdb to the multiplex PCR reads, yields one record per CDR3 protein. Among 400,000 to 450,000 distinct CDR3 sequences listed, about 20% were seen once. The time point is: persistent/refractory GD, antithyroid drugs over 5 years with positive TRAb. The TCR library was prepared using RNA isolated from PBMCs. The sequences come from peripheral blood mononuclear cells (PBMCs), collected when the disease was refractory, from a patient treated with antithyroid drugs. These receptors were taken from a female donor with Graves disease.

This clonotype occurred a few times. The chain joins TRBV6-2 or TRBV6-3 to TRBJ1-4; D uncertain. The CDR3 spans 13 residues. Germline V gene sequence: CDR1 MNHEY, CDR2 SVGEGT. V dropped 7 bases and J dropped 8 bases, with 14 bases sitting between them. The CDR3 here is CASTRQRGEKLFF. CDR3 bases: TGTGCCAGCACTCGGCAGCGCGGCGAAAAACTGTTTTTT.

With regard to this clonotype: A read error may explain this, as a much larger clone is one base away. The chain links TRBV2 to TRBJ2-5; 8 nucleotides match TRBD1. The V segment lost 8 bases and the J segment 3 bases; nucleotides outside the gene matches: 5. Germline CDR1 is SNHLY and CDR2 is FYNNEI. The CDR3 covers 13 residues. CDR3 residues: CASSSDREETQYF. CDR3 sequence (DNA): TGTGCCAGCTCTTCGGACAGGGAAGAGACCCAGTACTTC.

As for this clonotype: A junction end diverges from the germline sequence, so it may reflect a read error. This chain connects TRBV7-8 to TRBJ2-7, with 8 bases matching TRBD1. The length of the CDR3 is 14 residues. In germline, CDR1 is SGHVS, CDR2 FQNEAQ. The CDR3 DNA is TGTGCCAGCAGCTTGGTACAGGGGGGACGGGAGCGGTACTTC. It codes for CASSLVQGGRERYF.

The chain links TRBV18 to TRBJ2-7; the D call may be TRBD1 or TRBD2 (5 bases each). Germline V gene sequence: CDR1 KGHSH, CDR2 LQKENI. CDR3 length: 14 amino acids. Trimming shortened V by 3 bases and J by 3 bases, and 12 bases separated the two germline ends. CDR3: CASSPRDGLYEQYF. CDR3 bases: TGTGCCAGCTCACCTCGGGACGGCCTCTACGAGCAGTACTTC. Full variable domain (remainder filled in from reference TRBV18 and TRBJ2-7): NAGVMQNPRHLVRRRGQEARLRCSPMKGHSHVYWYRQLPEEGLKFMVYLQKENIIDESGMPKERFSAEFPKEGPSILRIQQVVRGDSAAYFCASSPRDGLYEQYFGPGTRLTVT.

The chain is built from TRBV7-8 and TRBJ1-1, with 7 bases identical to TRBD1. Unmatched junction bases numbered 21, after V lost 5 bases and J lost 3 bases. This CDR3 is 19 amino acids long. Germline V gives CDR1 SGHVS, CDR2 FQNEAQ. The CDR3 DNA sequence: TGTGCCAGCAGCCGCTTGGCGGGGACAGTTTTTTCGTTTGACACTGAAGCTTTCTTT. It is translated as CASSRLAGTVFSFDTEAFF. The variable domain in full, completed from reference TRBV7-8 and TRBJ1-1, reads GAGVSQSPRYKVAKRGQDVALRCDPISGHVSLFWYQQALGQGPEFLTYFQNEAQLDKSGLPSDRFFAERPEGSVSTLKIQRTQQEDSAVYLCASSRLAGTVFSFDTEAFFGQGTRLTVV.

V and J are TRBV28 and TRBJ2-3, with TRBD2 matching over 10 bases. The CDR3 contains 15 residues. The V gene's germline CDR1 is MDHEN and CDR2 SYDVKM. V trimming: 8 bases; J trimming: 1 base; junction bases outside the gene matches: 6. The CDR3 loop is CASLSGTSGTDTQYF. DNA of the CDR3: TGTGCCAGCTTATCCGGGACTAGCGGCACAGATACGCAGTATTTT.